Listed below are T cell receptor beta chains from one sample, sequenced in a study of Graves' ophthalmopathy and Graves' hyperthyroidism. TCRdb re-derived calls from the multiplex PCR reads in MiXCR, one entry per CDR3 protein. The sample records 660,000 or so distinct CDR3 sequences, roughly 41% being singletons. Sequencing was carried out using peripheral blood. Source of these receptors: an adult man with Graves' ophthalmopathy. The conserved cysteine and the conserved F or W are not part of the CDR3 here. Fields, in order: V gene, CDR3 protein.

TRBV10-3 ATFLGEGDNEPQH
TRBV29-1 SVEDEVYEQY
TRBV19 ASSYRDTSEKLF
TRBV7-6 ASSPWGSGGGETQY
TRBV7-9 ASSLPPRKKNTEAF
TRBV10-3 AISGPGQETQH
TRBV20-1 SARIGGSNQPQH
TRBV27 ASSLRGQSTEAF
TRBV14 ASSHRDSNTEAF
TRBV2 ATRDRGTYEQY
TRBV2 ASTPSYEQY
TRBV6-1 AWSPGGRETQY
TRBV19 AWSVRTGVSNQPQH
TRBV7-9 ASSLDRTTDTQY
TRBV29-1 SVEYGEQY
TRBV12-3/TRBV12-4 ASSSETSGPTGELF
TRBV29-1 SVGGRGDEQY
TRBV19 ASSPDRWYEQY
TRBV12-3/TRBV12-4 ASSRDRGFNEKLF
TRBV25-1 ASSPHGARVFNQPQH
TRBV24-1 ATSASRGQNAYEQY
TRBV7-3 ASSLMGQGKETQY
TRBV29-1 SVEIRAYEQY
TRBV15 ATRQGNQPQH
TRBV7-3 ASSSPSGSREQY
TRBV24-1 ATSVDLELF
TRBV5-6 ASSGRDSGETQY
TRBV9 ASEGGYGYT
TRBV7-9 ACSLRQTKESQY